The next 18 T cell receptor beta chains were all read from a single sample in a study of OX40 agonist ivuxolimab in advanced cancers. Repertoires were generated with immunoSEQ multiplex PCR, while TCRdb's copy carries only in-frame clones and drops some. The sample has 98,000 or so clones; around 94% are singletons. Source: CD4+ or CD8+ T cells sorted from blood, taken in a trial of the OX40 agonist ivuxolimab. Receptor source: an adult with an advanced solid tumor such as melanoma, head and neck, liver or kidney cancer.

The J gene is TRBJ2-3, the V gene TRBV7-9; TRBD2 is a possible D gene (5 bases). CDR1 and CDR2 (germline): SEHNR, FQNEAQ (reference sequence). The CDR3 totals 15 residues. Between the trimmed V and J ends, which lost 8 bases and 3 bases, there was a span of 18 bases. This CDR3 reads CASRDSAINTDTQYF. The CDR3, as DNA: TGTGCCAGCCGTGATAGCGCAATTAATACAGATACGCAGTATTTT.

The chain couples TRBV6-4 to TRBJ2-1; D not certain. Germline CDR1 and CDR2: MRHNA and SNTAGT. The CDR3 spans 14 residues. V was cut by 5 bases and J by 3 bases, with 11 bases left in between. CDR3 protein: CASSPSGVYNEQFF. For the CDR3, the DNA is TGTGCCAGCAGTCCCTCTGGAGTCTACAATGAGCAGTTCTTC.

This rearrangement joins TRBV19 to TRBJ2-7; D possibly corresponds to TRBD1 (6 bases). CDR1 and CDR2 from the germline V gene are LNHDA and SQIVND (reference sequence). This CDR3 contains 11 residues. Trimming shortened V by 7 bases and J by 3 bases, and 7 bases separated the two germline ends. This chain's CDR3 is CASTQGYEQYF. CDR3 nucleotides: TGTGCCAGTACACAGGGCTACGAGCAGTACTTC.

The V and J genes are TRBV6-1 and TRBJ1-6; D uncertain. This CDR3 has 13 amino acids. Trimming took off 1 base at V and 11 bases at J, with 9 bases between the two ends. The germline CDR1 and CDR2 sequences are MNHNS and SASEGT. This CDR3 is CASSEGEGTPLHF. The DNA for the CDR3 is TGTGCCAGCAGTGAAGGCGAAGGCACACCCCTCCACTTT.

The V gene is TRBV7-2, the J gene TRBJ2-5; D gene unclear. V was clipped by 5 bases and J by 5 bases, with 15 bases between them. The CDR3 spans 14 residues. Germline loops: CDR1 SGHTA, CDR2 FQGNSA. Written as DNA, the CDR3 is TGTGCCAGCAGCCTGGGGTCCCTGAGGGAGACCCAGTACTTC. This gives the protein CASSLGSLRETQYF.

On this clone itself: Other DNA sequences within the sample encode an identical CDR3. The rearrangement uses TRBV10-1 and TRBJ1-1; D uncertain. CDR3 length: 13 residues. With 3 bases removed from V and 1 base from J, the gap between germline ends came to 6 bases. From germline, CDR1 is WNHNN and CDR2 SYGVQD (reference sequence). The CDR3 sequence: CASSDEKNTEAFF. The CDR3 nucleotides read TGCGCCAGCAGTGATGAGAAGAACACTGAAGCTTTCTTT.

The CDR3 DNA follows: TGTGCCAGCTCACCGCTCACCGGGACAGGGGCCTACGAGCAGTACTTC. It codes for CASSPLTGTGAYEQYF. The J gene is TRBJ2-7, the V gene TRBV18, with TRBD1 matching 10 bases. J gave up 2 bases and V 3 bases, and 7 bases lay outside the gene matches. CDR1 is KGHSH and CDR2 is LQKENI in the germline V gene. CDR3 length: 16 residues.

The chain links TRBV7-2 to TRBJ2-5; 8 bases match TRBD1. The germline gives CDR1 SGHTA, CDR2 FQGNSA. This CDR3 region has 14 residues. V lost 1 base and J lost 3; bases outside the gene matches: 1. CDR3 coding DNA: TGTGCCAGCAGCTTAGGACAGGGGAAAGAGACCCAGTACTTC. The encoded protein is CASSLGQGKETQYF.

This chain uses TRBV11-2 with TRBJ2-7; no firm D call. CDR3 length equals 11 residues. CDR1 is SGHAT, CDR2 FQNNGV, per germline. The V and J ends lost 5 bases and 7 bases respectively, with 9 bases between them. The CDR3 DNA reads as TGTGCCAGCAGCCGAAGGGATGAGCAGTACTTC. It encodes CASSRRDEQYF. Drawing the rest from reference TRBV11-2 and TRBJ2-7, the complete variable domain is EAGVAQSPRYKIIEKRQSVAFWCNPISGHATLYWYQQILGQGPKLLIQFQNNGVVDDSQLPKDRFSAERLKGVDSTLKIQPAKLEDSAVYLCASSRRDEQYFGPGTRLTVT.

This chain links TRBV12-5 with TRBJ2-2, with a possible D match to TRBD1 (6 bases). CDR1 and CDR2 (germline): LGHNT, FRNRAP. The ends were cut back, 11 bases at V and 4 bases at J, with 20 bases in the middle. The CDR3 extends over 15 amino acids. This CDR3 is CASQGQGGPTGELFF. For the CDR3, the DNA is TGTGCTTCCCAGGGGCAAGGGGGACCCACCGGGGAGCTGTTTTTT.

This rearrangement joins TRBV6-6 to TRBJ2-3; the match to TRBD1 covers 7 bases. The germline V gene has CDR1 MNHNY and CDR2 SVGAGI (reference sequence). V lost 5 bases, J lost 2 bases, and 4 bases stayed unmatched. This CDR3 has 14 amino acids. CDR3 nucleotides: TGTGCCAGCAGTCCGGGACAGTTCACAGATACGCAGTATTTT. It codes for CASSPGQFTDTQYF.

The chain employs TRBV5-6 and TRBJ1-2, with D unresolved. This CDR3 region has 13 residues. The V gene's germline CDR1 is SGHDT and CDR2 YYEEEE. V was pared by 0 bases and J by 5 bases, with 8 bases between. CDR3: CASSLGRQYGYTF. CDR3 nucleotides: TGTGCCAGCAGCTTGGGCAGGCAGTATGGCTACACCTTC. Filled out from reference TRBV5-6 and TRBJ1-2, the complete variable domain reads DAGVTQSPTHLIKTRGQQVTLRCSPKSGHDTVSWYQQALGQGPQFIFQYYEEEERQRGNFPDRFSGHQFPNYSSELNVNALLLGDSALYLCASSLGRQYGYTFGSGTRLTVV.

J is TRBJ2-1 and V is TRBV7-6; 9 positions agree with TRBD1. Looked up from germline, CDR1 is SGHVS and CDR2 is FNYEAQ. CDR3 length: 16 residues. Losses at the gene ends were 5 bases for V and 5 bases for J; bases not matched to a gene: 10. Here the CDR3 reads CASSKIQGARDNEQFF. The CDR3 region has the DNA TGTGCCAGCAGCAAGATACAGGGGGCGAGGGACAATGAGCAGTTCTTC.

The chain carries TRBV29-1 and TRBJ1-2; TRBD1 agrees at 7 bases. V gave up 7 bases and J gave up 6 bases; unmatched junction bases: 5. The germline V gene encodes CDR1 SQVTM and CDR2 ANQGSEA. CDR3 length: 11 amino acids. CDR3 sequence (DNA): TGCAGCGCTAGCAGGGGGGATGGCTACACCTTC. Its translation is CSASRGDGYTF.

This chain connects TRBV5-1 to TRBJ2-1, with 9 bases identical to TRBD2. Germline V gene sequence: CDR1 SGHRS, CDR2 YFSETQ. CDR3 length: 14 residues. The ends lost 2 bases at V and 7 bases at J; junction bases unmatched: 4. CDR3 DNA sequence: TGCGCCAGCAGCTTAGCGGGAGGAATAAATGAGCAGTTCTTC. This codes for CASSLAGGINEQFF.

This clone was recorded a few times. The chain joins TRBV4-2 to TRBJ1-1; D possibly corresponds to TRBD1 (5 bases). V was cut by 4 bases and J by 1 base, with 10 bases left in between. CDR1 and CDR2 from the germline V gene are LGHNA and YNFKEQ. The CDR3 consists of 14 residues. The CDR3 DNA follows: TGTGCCAGCAGCCCGGGACGGACGAACACTGAAGCTTTCTTT. This sequence encodes CASSPGRTNTEAFF.

The V and J genes are TRBV4-3 and TRBJ1-2, with no clear D. The CDR3 is 15 amino acids. CDR1 and CDR2 from the germline V gene are LGHNA and YSLEER. Trimming pared 0 bases from V and 8 bases from J, leaving 16 bases between. As DNA, the CDR3 is TGCGCCAGCAGCCAAGAGAGAAGTCGGTTTGGCGGCTACACCTTC. Translation: CASSQERSRFGGYTF.

The rearrangement uses TRBV10-2 and TRBJ2-7; TRBD1 might be the D (6 bases). This CDR3 comprises 13 residues. Germline CDR1 reads WSHSY; CDR2 reads SAAADI. With 4 bases removed from V and 6 bases from J, the gap between germline ends came to 13 bases. The CDR3 protein is CASSVTGYGEQYF. CDR3 nucleotides: TGCGCCAGCAGTGTAACAGGGTATGGCGAGCAGTACTTC.